The T cell receptor beta chain under discussion was sequenced for a study of cytomegalovirus exposure and HLA in healthy donors. Study as a whole: About 85 million unique TCR sequences came from HLA-typed donors in an early release. Findings and limits, study-wide: V- and J-gene trimming in TCR beta was tied to a missense DCLRE1C variant by an analysis performed later.

Germline lookup yields CDR1 GTSNPN and CDR2 SVGIG (reference sequence). This CDR3 contains 15 residues. V lost 2 bases and J lost 5; bases outside the gene matches: 9. About this clone: Its antigen remains unknown.

The PCR used 60 Vbeta and 13 Jbeta primers. The method was immunoSEQ multiplex PCR; TCRdb's version includes in-frame clones alone and lacks a portion of them. The sample is made up of about 140,000 clones, and the top ten hold 2% to 2.5% of it. The receptor was derived from a woman aged 18-29 years in good health and CMV-seronegative. Sequencing used PBMCs. This sequence joins TRBV30 and TRBJ2-7, with 10 bases matching TRBD1. The chain's CDR3 is CAWSPGQGVIHEQYF. The CDR3 nucleotides read TGTGCCTGGAGTCCTGGACAGGGGGTAATCCACGAGCAGTACTTC.